The 15 T cell receptor beta chains listed next were all sequenced from one sample in a study of cytomegalovirus exposure and HLA in healthy donors. The study ran its PCR with 60 Vbeta and 13 Jbeta primers. Clones were sequenced by immunoSEQ multiplex PCR, and TCRdb holds only the in-frame ones, with some missing. The sample lists about 130,000 clones; 80% were seen once. Sequencing used PBMCs. The receptors shown here come from a woman in her thirties or forties in good health and CMV-seronegative.

This clone was counted only a few times. The CDR3 DNA sequence: TGTGCCACCGTGAGGGGACTAGCAGCTGAGGGAGAGACCCAGTACTTC. Its protein product is CATVRGLAAEGETQYF. This chain joins TRBV10-3 and TRBJ2-5; 9 bases are shared with TRBD2. Germline CDR1 reads ENHRY; CDR2 reads SYGVKD. The V and J ends lost 10 bases and 4 bases, in that order; junction bases with no gene match: 16. This CDR3 is 16 amino acids long.

Regarding this clone: Germline and junction disagree at one end, which may indicate a read error. The chain carries TRBV6-5 and TRBJ1-1; the D gene is possibly TRBD1 (6 bases). CDR3 size: 15 residues. Germline values: CDR1 MNHEY, CDR2 SVGAGI. As DNA, the CDR3 is TGTCCCAGCAGTTCAGGGACAAAAAGGTTGACTGAAGCTTTCTTT. Translating it yields CPSSSGTKRLTEAFF.

This clone was seen a single time. The chain is built from TRBV18 and TRBJ1-5; 10 bases map to TRBD1. The CDR3 sequence is 14 residues long. Germline lookup yields CDR1 KGHSH and CDR2 LQKENI. J gave up 7 bases and V 6 bases, and 6 bases lay outside the gene matches. The CDR3 nucleotides read TGTGCCAGCTCCGAGGGACAGGGGCACCAGCCCCAGCATTTT. Protein sequence: CASSEGQGHQPQHF.

V is TRBV7-2 and J is TRBJ2-7; D might be TRBD1 (5 bases). The CDR3 sequence is 15 residues long. In germline, CDR1 is SGHTA, CDR2 FQGNSA. Deletions cut 5 bases from V and 2 bases from J, with 16 bases between. The DNA for the CDR3 is TGTGCCAGCAGCCCCCTTGAAGCAGGGACCTACGAGCAGTACTTC. Encoded protein: CASSPLEAGTYEQYF. The full variable domain, completed using reference TRBV7-2 and TRBJ2-7, is GAGVSQSPSNKVTEKGKDVELRCDPISGHTALYWYRQSLGQGLEFLIYFQGNSAPDKSGLPSDRFSAERTGGSVSTLTIQRTQQEDSAVYLCASSPLEAGTYEQYFGPGTRLTVT.

This clone was observed a single time. The gene calls are TRBV7-2 and TRBJ2-7; 8 positions match TRBD2. Per the germline V gene, CDR1 is SGHTA and CDR2 is FQGNSA. V shed 4 bases, J shed 4 bases, and the junction held 15 bases outside the gene matches. This CDR3 has 17 residues. CDR3 residues: CASSSSVSGSPRYEQYF. The CDR3, as DNA: TGTGCCAGCAGCTCGTCCGTGAGCGGGAGCCCCAGATACGAGCAGTACTTC.

The chain carries TRBV2 and TRBJ1-2; 7 bases align to TRBD1. Germline values: CDR1 SNHLY, CDR2 FYNNEI. The V and J ends lost 4 bases and 7 bases, in that order; junction bases with no gene match: 9. There are 14 residues in the CDR3. The CDR3 loop is CASSADRAGGGYTF. CDR3 nucleotide sequence: TGTGCCAGCAGTGCCGACAGGGCTGGGGGTGGCTACACCTTC.

V is TRBV9 and J is TRBJ2-3; 9 nucleotides line up with TRBD1. Germline values: CDR1 SGDLS, CDR2 YYNGEE. Trimming removed 4 bases from V and 2 bases from J; junction bases left unmatched: 8. This CDR3 spans 16 amino acids. CDR3: CASSLEGQGYTDTQYF. Here the CDR3 DNA reads TGTGCCAGCAGCCTCGAGGGACAGGGATACACAGATACGCAGTATTTT.

This chain links TRBV12-5 with TRBJ1-1, with a possible D match to TRBD1 (5 bases). CDR3 length: 13 amino acids. The V and J ends lost 6 bases and 4 bases respectively, with 12 bases between them. Germline CDR1 is LGHNT and CDR2 is FRNRAP. This chain's CDR3 is CASGWGGVTEAFF. DNA for the CDR3: TGTGCTAGTGGATGGGGAGGGGTCACTGAAGCTTTCTTT.

The chain employs TRBV12-5 and TRBJ1-1; D is undetermined. CDR3 length equals 12 residues. Germline V CDR1 and CDR2: LGHNT, FRNRAP. Trimming cost V 9 bases and J 7 bases, with 15 bases left between them. CDR3 sequence (DNA): TGTGCTAGCTCCACCTTACAGTGTGAAGCTTTCTTT. This sequence encodes CASSTLQCEAFF.

This chain links TRBV15 with TRBJ1-4; D call uncertain. The germline V gene has CDR1 LNHNV and CDR2 YYDKDF (reference sequence). V lost 2 bases and J 6 bases, leaving 10 bases between the germline ends. The CDR3 spans 14 residues. The CDR3: CATSRSGSHEKLFF. The CDR3 bases are TGTGCCACCAGCAGATCCGGGTCCCATGAAAAACTGTTTTTT.

The rearrangement joins TRBV11-1 to TRBJ1-1, with TRBD1 matching over 10 bases. Germline V gives CDR1 SGHAT, CDR2 FQDESV (reference sequence). The CDR3 consists of 15 residues. The ends lost 2 bases at V and 6 bases at J; junction bases unmatched: 6. The CDR3 DNA reads TGTGCCAGCAGCTTAAGGTTAGGGACAGGGGCTGAAGCTTTCTTT. The encoded protein is CASSLRLGTGAEAFF.

The chain employs TRBV29-1 and TRBJ2-7, with 9 bases that match TRBD1. The CDR3 runs to 13 residues. Per the germline V gene, CDR1 is SQVTM and CDR2 is ANQGSEA. V gave up 6 bases and J gave up 4 bases; unmatched junction bases: 7. The CDR3 DNA reads TGCAGCGTCGCCGGGACAGGGTTTTACGAGCAGTACTTC. It yields the protein CSVAGTGFYEQYF.

The chain employs TRBV2 and TRBJ2-7; 8 nucleotides line up with TRBD1. CDR3 length: 14 amino acids. Germline CDR1 is SNHLY and CDR2 is FYNNEI. V trimming: 6 bases; J trimming: 2 bases; junction bases outside the gene matches: 6. The CDR3 loop is CASSKMGQAYEQYF. The CDR3 DNA is TGTGCCAGCAGCAAGATGGGACAGGCCTACGAGCAGTACTTC. The full variable domain, in which reference TRBV2 and TRBJ2-7 provide the parts outside the CDR3, is EPEVTQTPSHQVTQMGQEVILRCVPISNHLYFYWYRQILGQKVEFLVSFYNNEISEKSEIFDDQFSVERPDGSNFTLKIRSTKLEDSAMYFCASSKMGQAYEQYFGPGTRLTVT.

This clone was recorded only once. Different DNA sequences within this sample yield the same CDR3. The chain joins TRBV20-1 to TRBJ2-5; the match to TRBD2 covers 8 bases. From germline, CDR1 is DFQATT and CDR2 SNEGSKA (reference sequence). The CDR3 totals 11 residues. V lost 6 bases to trimming and J lost 5 bases; unmatched junction nucleotides: 2. The chain's CDR3 is CSARGGETQYF. CDR3 nucleotide sequence: TGCAGTGCCCGCGGGGGGGAGACCCAGTACTTC.

The J gene is TRBJ2-7, the V gene TRBV7-6; 12 positions match TRBD2. Germline CDR1 reads SGHVS; CDR2 reads FNYEAQ. The CDR3 is 18 amino acids. Trimming removed 1 base from V and 0 bases from J; junction bases left unmatched: 7. This CDR3 reads CASSLGGTSGPSSYEQYF. The CDR3 coding sequence is TGTGCCAGCAGCTTAGGGGGGACTAGCGGGCCTAGCTCCTACGAGCAGTACTTC.